The T cell receptor beta chain described here comes from a study of glioma-infiltrating T cells. The study, taken as a whole, reports: CDR3 overlap between tissue and blood was very small.

This clonotype came up many times. Its target is not known. Using RNA template, CDR3s of TCR alpha and beta were amplified with iRepertoire arm-PCR. For one-step reverse transcription and amplification, about 85-400 ng of tissue mRNA or PBMC total RNA was used. One entry per CDR3 protein results from TCRdb running MiXCR on the multiplex PCR reads. The sample lists around 20,000 distinct CDR3 sequences, around 23% occurring once. This receptor was identified in a human donor with low-grade glioma or glioblastoma, undergoing nonglioma brain surgery, or in good health (not recorded which). Sequenced: glioma tissue, nonneoplastic brain tissue, or PBMCs (not recorded which).

The CDR3 spells CSVPSSPRQEGSYGYTF. The CDR3 nucleotides read TGCAGCGTTCCTTCAAGTCCTCGACAGGAGGGCTCCTATGGCTACACCTTC. This sequence joins TRBV20-1 and TRBJ1-2; D is possibly TRBD1 (6 bases). Germline CDR1 and CDR2: DFQATT and SNEGSKA (reference sequence). The CDR3 length is 17 residues.